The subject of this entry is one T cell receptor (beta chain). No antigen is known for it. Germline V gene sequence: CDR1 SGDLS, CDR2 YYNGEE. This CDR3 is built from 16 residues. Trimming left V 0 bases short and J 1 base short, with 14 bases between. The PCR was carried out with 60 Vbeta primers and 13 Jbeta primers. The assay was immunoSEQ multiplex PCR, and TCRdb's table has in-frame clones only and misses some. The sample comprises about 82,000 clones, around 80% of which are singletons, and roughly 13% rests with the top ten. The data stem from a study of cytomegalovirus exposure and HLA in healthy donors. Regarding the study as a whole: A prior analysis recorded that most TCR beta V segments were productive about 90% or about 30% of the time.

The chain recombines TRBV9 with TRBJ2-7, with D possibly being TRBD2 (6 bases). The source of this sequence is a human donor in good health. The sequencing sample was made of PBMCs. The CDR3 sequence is CASSVGGGATSYEQYF. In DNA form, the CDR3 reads TGTGCCAGCAGCGTAGGGGGCGGGGCCACTTCCTACGAGCAGTACTTC.